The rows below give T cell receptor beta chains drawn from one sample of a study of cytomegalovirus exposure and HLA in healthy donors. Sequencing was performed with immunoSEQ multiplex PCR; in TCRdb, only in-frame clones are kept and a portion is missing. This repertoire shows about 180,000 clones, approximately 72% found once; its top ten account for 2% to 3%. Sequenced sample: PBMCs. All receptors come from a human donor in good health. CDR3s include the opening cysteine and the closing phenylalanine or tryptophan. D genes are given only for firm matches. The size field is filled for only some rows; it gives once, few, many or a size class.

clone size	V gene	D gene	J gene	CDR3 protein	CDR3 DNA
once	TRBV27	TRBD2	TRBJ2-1	CASTVTSGGALDEQFF	TGTGCCAGCACCGTGACTAGCGGGGGGGCCTTGGATGAGCAGTTCTTC
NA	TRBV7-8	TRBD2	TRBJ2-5	CASSFELAGAQETQYF	TGTGCCAGCAGCTTTGAACTAGCGGGGGCCCAAGAGACCCAGTACTTC
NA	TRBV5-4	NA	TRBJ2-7	CASSLEIGAYEQYF	TGTGCCAGCAGCTTGGAGATAGGGGCCTACGAGCAGTACTTC
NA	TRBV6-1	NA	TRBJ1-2	CASSEMSSDSYGYTF	TGTGCCAGCAGTGAAATGAGCTCCGATAGCTATGGCTACACCTTC
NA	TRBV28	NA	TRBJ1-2	CATKMRGAFYGYTF	TGTGCCACCAAAATGCGGGGCGCCTTCTATGGCTACACCTTC
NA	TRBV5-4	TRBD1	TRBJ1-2	CASSSDRGYGYTF	TGTGCCAGCAGTTCGGACAGGGGGTATGGCTACACCTTC
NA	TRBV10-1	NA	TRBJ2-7	CASSDPSDTSYEQYF	TGCGCCAGCAGTGACCCCTCGGACACTTCCTACGAGCAGTACTTC
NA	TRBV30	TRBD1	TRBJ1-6	CAWRTGGNSPLHF	TGTGCCTGGAGGACAGGGGGAAATTCACCCCTCCACTTT
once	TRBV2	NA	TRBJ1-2	CASSPGTSPRGYTF	TGTGCCAGCAGTCCCGGGACAAGCCCGAGGGGCTACACCTTC
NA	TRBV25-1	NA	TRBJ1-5	CASSEGLFDNQPQHF	TGTGCCAGCAGTGAAGGCTTGTTCGACAATCAGCCCCAGCATTTT
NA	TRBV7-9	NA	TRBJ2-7	CASSKKQSYEQYF	TGTGCCAGCAGCAAAAAACAGAGCTACGAGCAGTACTTC
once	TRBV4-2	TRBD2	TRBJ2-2	CASSQDWGGNTGELFF	TGTGCCAGCAGCCAAGATTGGGGGGGGAACACCGGGGAGCTGTTTTTT
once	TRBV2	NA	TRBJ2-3	CASQGLRGGDTQYF	TGTGCCAGCCAGGGACTTAGGGGGGGAGATACGCAGTATTTT
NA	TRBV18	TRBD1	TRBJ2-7	CASSPGQGSLYEQYF	TGTGCCAGCTCACCAGGACAGGGCTCCCTCTACGAGCAGTACTTC
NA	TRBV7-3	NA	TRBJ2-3	CASSSNQGDTQYF	TGTGCCAGCAGCTCTAACCAGGGGGATACGCAGTATTTT
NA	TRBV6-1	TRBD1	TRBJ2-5	CASSDPGQVKETQYF	TGTGCCAGCAGTGATCCGGGACAGGTAAAGGAGACCCAGTACTTC
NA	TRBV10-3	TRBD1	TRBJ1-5	CAIRQGDSNQPQHF	TGTGCCATCAGGCAGGGGGATAGCAATCAGCCCCAGCATTTT
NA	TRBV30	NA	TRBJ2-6	CAWQGGNGANVLTF	TGTGCCTGGCAGGGGGGAAACGGGGCCAACGTCCTGACTTTC
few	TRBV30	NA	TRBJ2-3	CAWSRRRLGDTQYF	TGTGCCTGGAGTCGGAGGAGACTAGGTGATACGCAGTATTTT
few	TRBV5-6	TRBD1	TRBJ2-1	CASSNGQGSDEQFF	TGTGCCAGCAGCAACGGACAGGGGTCGGATGAGCAGTTCTTC
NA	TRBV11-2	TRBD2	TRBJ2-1	CASSPVAGSYNEQFF	TGTGCCAGCAGCCCGGTAGCGGGGAGCTACAATGAGCAGTTCTTC
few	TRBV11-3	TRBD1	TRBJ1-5	CASSLGHDRDNQPQHF	TGTGCCAGCAGCTTAGGTCACGACAGGGACAATCAGCCCCAGCATTTT
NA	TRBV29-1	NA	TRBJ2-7	CSVVPADKRGYEQYF	TGCAGCGTTGTCCCCGCGGATAAAAGGGGTTACGAGCAGTACTTC
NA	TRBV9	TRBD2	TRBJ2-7	CASSVGERGSGEQYF	TGTGCCAGCAGCGTAGGAGAGCGGGGGTCGGGGGAGCAGTACTTC
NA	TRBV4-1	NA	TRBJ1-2	CASSQDLTVYYGYTF	TGCGCCAGCAGCCAAGATCTAACCGTCTACTATGGCTACACCTTC
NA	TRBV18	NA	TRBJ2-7	CASSPQGRYEQYF	TGTGCCAGCTCCCCACAGGGGAGGTACGAGCAGTACTTC
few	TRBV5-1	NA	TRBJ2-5	CASSPTAAETQYF	TGCGCCAGCAGCCCGACTGCGGCAGAGACCCAGTACTTC
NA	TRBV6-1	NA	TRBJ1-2	CASTGGWDGYTF	TGTGCCAGCACCGGGGGGTGGGATGGCTACACCTTC
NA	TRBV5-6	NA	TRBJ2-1	CASSLETSSYNEQFF	TGTGCCAGCAGCTTGGAGACTAGCTCCTACAATGAGCAGTTCTTC
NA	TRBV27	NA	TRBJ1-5	CASRDTGSNQPQHF	TGTGCCAGCAGGGACACTGGTAGCAATCAGCCCCAGCATTTT
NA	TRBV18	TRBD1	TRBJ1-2	CASSPGQGKDNNTF	TGTGCCAGCTCACCCGGACAGGGAAAGGACAATAACACCTTC
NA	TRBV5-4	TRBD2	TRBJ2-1	CASSGQAGGRDEQFF	TGTGCCAGCAGCGGGCAAGCGGGGGGGCGGGATGAGCAGTTCTTC
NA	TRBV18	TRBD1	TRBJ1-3	CASSPDRAGNTIYF	TGTGCCAGCTCACCAGACAGGGCTGGAAACACCATATATTTT
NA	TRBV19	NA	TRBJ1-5	CASRNRARGGSNQPQHF	TGTGCCAGTAGAAACAGGGCCCGCGGGGGTAGCAATCAGCCCCAGCATTTT
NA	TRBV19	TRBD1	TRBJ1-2	CASSVGQGNGYTF	TGTGCCAGTAGTGTAGGACAGGGGAACGGCTACACCTTC
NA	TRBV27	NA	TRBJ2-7	CASSLSGGLSSYEQYF	TGTGCCAGCAGTTTATCCGGGGGATTGAGCTCCTACGAGCAGTACTTC
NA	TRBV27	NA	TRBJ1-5	CASSNQGSGNQPQHF	TGTGCCAGCAGCAACCAGGGGAGCGGCAATCAGCCCCAGCATTTT
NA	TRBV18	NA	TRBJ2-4	CASSPQGNIQYF	TGTGCCAGCTCACCACAGGGGAACATTCAGTACTTC
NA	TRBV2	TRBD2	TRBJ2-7	CASSDSSGGGYEQYF	TGTGCCAGCAGTGATTCGAGCGGGGGGGGCTACGAGCAGTACTTC
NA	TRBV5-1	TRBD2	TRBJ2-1	CASSPSSGTYNEQFF	TGCGCCAGCAGCCCCTCTAGCGGAACCTACAATGAGCAGTTCTTC
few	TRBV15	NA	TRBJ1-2	CATSTSGLGGYTF	TGTGCCACCAGCACGAGCGGCCTTGGGGGCTACACCTTC
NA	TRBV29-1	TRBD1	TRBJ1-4	CSVVLASDRATNEKLFF	TGCAGCGTTGTCCTTGCTTCGGACAGGGCAACTAATGAAAAACTGTTTTTT
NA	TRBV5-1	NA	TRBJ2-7	CASSAIGQTSYEQYF	TGCGCCAGCAGCGCCATCGGACAGACCTCCTACGAGCAGTACTTC
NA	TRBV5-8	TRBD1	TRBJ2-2	CASSPGDRGPGELFF	TGTGCCAGCAGCCCCGGGGACAGGGGGCCCGGGGAGCTGTTTTTT
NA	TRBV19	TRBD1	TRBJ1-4	CASSIGQGGEKLFF	TGTGCCAGTAGTATTGGACAGGGTGGCGAAAAACTGTTTTTT
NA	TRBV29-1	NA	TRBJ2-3	CSVEFPYLSTDTQYF	TGCAGCGTTGAATTTCCGTACTTATCCACAGATACGCAGTATTTT
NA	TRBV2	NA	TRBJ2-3	CASSPGSSTDTQYF	TGTGCCAGCAGCCCCGGGTCTAGCACAGATACGCAGTATTTT
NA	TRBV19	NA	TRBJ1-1	CASSHPGINTEAFF	TGTGCCAGTAGTCACCCAGGGATAAACACTGAAGCTTTCTTT
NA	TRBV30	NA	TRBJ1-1	CAWSGAGTEAFF	TGTGCCTGGAGTGGGGCGGGCACTGAAGCTTTCTTT
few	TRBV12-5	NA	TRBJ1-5	CASGLVRLSRETQPQHF	TGTGCTAGTGGTTTGGTACGGCTTTCCAGGGAAACCCAGCCCCAGCATTTT
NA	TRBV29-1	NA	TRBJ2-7	CSVEGAAYEQYF	TGCAGCGTTGAAGGGGCAGCCTACGAGCAGTACTTC
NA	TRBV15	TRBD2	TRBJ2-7	CATSTTSGGLYEQYF	TGTGCCACCAGCACTACTAGCGGGGGGCTGTACGAGCAGTACTTC
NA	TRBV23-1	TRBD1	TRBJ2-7	CASTWDRDNEQYF	TGCGCCAGCACTTGGGACAGGGACAACGAGCAGTACTTC
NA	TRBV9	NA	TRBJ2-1	CASSVGESYNEQFF	TGTGCCAGCAGCGTAGGTGAGTCCTACAATGAGCAGTTCTTC
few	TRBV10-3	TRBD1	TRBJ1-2	CAIRMDRGHIDYGYTF	TGTGCCATCAGGATGGACAGGGGGCATATAGACTATGGCTACACCTTC
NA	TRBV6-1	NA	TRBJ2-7	CASSGQLYEQYF	TGTGCCAGCAGTGGACAGCTCTACGAGCAGTACTTC